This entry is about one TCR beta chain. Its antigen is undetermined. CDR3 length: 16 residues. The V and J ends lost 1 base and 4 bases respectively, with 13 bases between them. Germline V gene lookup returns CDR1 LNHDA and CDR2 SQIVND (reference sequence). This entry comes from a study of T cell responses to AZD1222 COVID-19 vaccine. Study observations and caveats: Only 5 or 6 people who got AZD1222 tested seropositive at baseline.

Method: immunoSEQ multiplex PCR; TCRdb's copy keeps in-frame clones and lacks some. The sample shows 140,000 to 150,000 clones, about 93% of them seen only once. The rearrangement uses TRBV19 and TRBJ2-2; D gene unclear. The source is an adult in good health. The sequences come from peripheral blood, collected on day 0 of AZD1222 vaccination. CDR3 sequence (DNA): TGTGCCAGTAGTATAGCCCTCGGGCTGAGCACCGGGGAGCTGTTTTTT. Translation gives CASSIALGLSTGELFF.